Below, 31 T cell receptor beta chains from the same sample are listed, as sequenced in a study of cytomegalovirus exposure and HLA in healthy donors. Both 60 Vbeta primers and 13 Jbeta primers went into the PCR. The table came from immunoSEQ multiplex PCR; TCRdb's copy has only in-frame clones and leaves some out. There are more than 85,000 clones in the sample; 60% to 80% occur only once, and more than 2.5% lies in the top ten. The sample consisted of PBMCs. The receptors derive from a man aged 25 to 45 in good health and CMV-seronegative.

This chain connects TRBV6-1 to TRBJ1-5; no definite D call. Germline CDR1 is MNHNS and CDR2 is SASEGT. This CDR3 contains 12 residues. V lost 6 bases, J lost 1 base, and 4 bases lay in between. CDR3 region: CASRESNQPQHF. CDR3 nucleotides: TGTGCCAGCAGGGAGAGCAATCAGCCCCAGCATTTT.

V is TRBV19 and J is TRBJ1-2; no reliable D call. Trimming took off 5 bases at V and 8 bases at J, with 15 bases between the two ends. Per germline, CDR1 LNHDA and CDR2 SQIVND (reference sequence). The CDR3 loop spans 13 amino acids. This CDR3 is CASSFRGIEGYTF. The CDR3 DNA is TGTGCCAGTAGTTTCCGGGGAATAGAAGGCTACACCTTC.

The chain links TRBV27 to TRBJ2-7; 10 nucleotides match TRBD1. The CDR3 runs 17 residues. Germline CDR1 and CDR2: MNHEY and SMNVEV (reference sequence). The junction had 5 bases not matched to a gene; V was cut back by 0 bases and J by 0 bases. The CDR3 sequence: CASSLSTGQGISYEQYF. CDR3 bases: TGTGCCAGCAGTTTATCCACGGGACAGGGGATCTCCTACGAGCAGTACTTC.

This chain uses TRBV6-6 with TRBJ1-1, with a weak D call TRBD1 (6 bases). Trimming shortened V by 7 bases and J by 0 bases, and 15 bases separated the two germline ends. Germline V CDR1 and CDR2: MNHNY, SVGAGI (reference sequence). This CDR3 has 15 amino acids. CDR3 sequence: CASTWPGHLNTEAFF. The CDR3 DNA follows: TGTGCCAGCACCTGGCCGGGACACTTGAACACTGAAGCTTTCTTT.

The CDR3 here is CASSSVGGGETQYF. The DNA of the CDR3 is TGTGCCAGCAGTTCGGTGGGTGGAGGAGAGACCCAGTACTTC. V usage is TRBV6-5 and J usage is TRBJ2-5, with D tentatively TRBD2 (5 bases). The germline gives CDR1 MNHEY, CDR2 SVGAGI. Trimming cost V 4 bases and J 4 bases, with 13 bases left between them. The CDR3 sequence is 14 residues long.

The chain uses TRBV28 and TRBJ2-3; D gene ambiguous. Deletions cut 2 bases from V and 5 bases from J, with 2 bases between. The CDR3 contains 11 residues. Germline loops: CDR1 MDHEN, CDR2 SYDVKM. The CDR3 region is CASSLRDTQYF. The CDR3 bases are TGTGCCAGCAGTTTACGAGATACGCAGTATTTT.

The rearrangement joins TRBV29-1 to TRBJ2-1; 11 positions agree with TRBD2. This CDR3 contains 16 residues. CDR1 is SQVTM and CDR2 is ANQGSEA in the germline V gene. V shed 6 bases and J 2 bases; nucleotides not matched to a gene: 9. In DNA, the CDR3 is TGCAGCGTACTACTTGGACTAGCGGGCCCCTACAATGAGCAGTTCTTC. Translation gives CSVLLGLAGPYNEQFF.

This clone appeared a few times. This chain links TRBV11-2 with TRBJ2-2; 9 positions agree with TRBD1. J was trimmed by 5 bases and V by 5 bases; bases with no gene match: 3. The CDR3 sequence is 14 residues long. CDR1 is SGHAT, CDR2 FQNNGV, per germline. The CDR3 region is CASSGQGLTGELFF. The CDR3 nucleotides read TGTGCCAGCAGCGGACAGGGGTTGACCGGGGAGCTGTTTTTT.

This chain connects TRBV28 to TRBJ2-7, with 9 bases matching TRBD1. The CDR3 spans 12 residues. V lost 5 bases to trimming and J lost 8 bases; unmatched junction nucleotides: 4. CDR1 MDHEN and CDR2 SYDVKM come from the germline V gene. This CDR3 reads CASSTGQGKQYF. DNA of the CDR3: TGTGCCAGCAGTACCGGACAGGGGAAGCAGTACTTC.

The gene calls are TRBV2 and TRBJ1-1; TRBD1 aligns across 9 bases. The germline gives CDR1 SNHLY, CDR2 FYNNEI. The trim removed 5 bases at V and 5 bases at J, leaving 6 bases unmatched. CDR3 length equals 14 residues. CDR3 loop: CASSSDRGFTEAFF. The CDR3 bases are TGTGCCAGCAGTTCGGACAGGGGCTTTACTGAAGCTTTCTTT.

This rearrangement joins TRBV4-2 to TRBJ1-5; 7 bases are shared with TRBD1. Germline values: CDR1 LGHNA, CDR2 YNFKEQ. The CDR3 is 15 amino acids. V gave up 4 bases and J gave up 6 bases; unmatched junction bases: 9. The CDR3 DNA reads TGTGCCAGCAGCCCAGAGGGACAGCGTGGTCAGCCCCAGCATTTT. This encodes CASSPEGQRGQPQHF.

The V call is TRBV19, the J call TRBJ2-2; 7 bases align to TRBD2. Germline V gene sequence: CDR1 LNHDA, CDR2 SQIVND (reference sequence). The CDR3 loop spans 15 amino acids. J lost 3 bases, V lost 7 bases, and 8 bases had no gene match. CDR3 nucleotides: TGTGCCAGTATGGGGGGGTTAGGCGACACCGGGGAGCTGTTTTTT. Residues: CASMGGLGDTGELFF.

The V call is TRBV11-3, the J call TRBJ2-7; 7 bases are a match to TRBD1. Losses at the gene ends were 2 bases for V and 3 bases for J; bases not matched to a gene: 7. The CDR3 runs to 15 residues. CDR1 is SGHNT, CDR2 YENEEA, per germline. For the CDR3, the DNA is TGTGCCAGCAGCTTAAGGGGGCCCGAGAACTACGAGCAGTACTTC. It translates to CASSLRGPENYEQYF.

V is TRBV5-5 and J is TRBJ2-7; TRBD2 agrees at 7 bases. Per the germline V gene, CDR1 is SGHKS and CDR2 is YYEKEE (reference sequence). CDR3 length equals 15 residues. V lost 1 base and J lost 0; bases outside the gene matches: 4. CDR3 residues: CASSLRLADSYEQYF. DNA for the CDR3: TGTGCCAGCAGCTTGAGGCTAGCGGACTCCTACGAGCAGTACTTC.

The chain has TRBV4-3 and TRBJ2-3; unclear D gene. The CDR3 loop spans 14 amino acids. Germline CDR1 is LGHNA and CDR2 is YSLEER. Trimming pared 0 bases from V and 1 base from J, leaving 5 bases between. The CDR3 spells CASSQDVGTDTQYF. The CDR3 nucleotides read TGCGCCAGCAGCCAAGATGTCGGCACAGATACGCAGTATTTT.

The V call is TRBV7-8, the J call TRBJ1-1; 7 positions agree with TRBD1. The V gene's germline CDR1 is SGHVS and CDR2 FQNEAQ. This CDR3 spans 16 amino acids. V dropped 5 bases and J dropped 1; count of bases not matched to a gene: 10. In DNA form, the CDR3 reads TGTGCCAGCAGCCTAGGACAGGTTGGGAAGAACACTGAAGCTTTCTTT. Amino acid sequence: CASSLGQVGKNTEAFF. The whole variable domain, filled in from reference TRBV7-8 and TRBJ1-1, reads GAGVSQSPRYKVAKRGQDVALRCDPISGHVSLFWYQQALGQGPEFLTYFQNEAQLDKSGLPSDRFFAERPEGSVSTLKIQRTQQEDSAVYLCASSLGQVGKNTEAFFGQGTRLTVV.

This rearrangement joins TRBV4-2 to TRBJ2-1; 12 positions agree with TRBD2. Germline CDR1 and CDR2: LGHNA and YNFKEQ. The CDR3 has 17 residues. V shed 4 bases, J shed 4 bases, and the junction held 8 bases outside the gene matches. The CDR3 sequence: CASSPAPGLAGYNEQFF. The CDR3 DNA is TGTGCCAGCAGCCCTGCCCCCGGACTAGCGGGGTACAATGAGCAGTTCTTC.

The genes are TRBV7-9 and TRBJ2-5; 9 bases are a match to TRBD1. CDR3 size: 14 residues. V shed 4 bases and J 2 bases; nucleotides not matched to a gene: 2. In germline, CDR1 is SEHNR, CDR2 FQNEAQ (reference sequence). CDR3 loop: CASSSGQGQETQYF. The DNA for the CDR3 is TGTGCCAGCAGCTCCGGACAGGGGCAAGAGACCCAGTACTTC.

This clone has just one count. The V call is TRBV29-1, the J call TRBJ1-4; possible D gene TRBD1, 5 bases. Germline V gives CDR1 SQVTM, CDR2 ANQGSEA. This CDR3 has 15 residues. V was trimmed by 5 bases and J by 6 bases, leaving 19 bases between them. CDR3 loop: CSVLGLGEEYEKLFF. CDR3 bases: TGCAGCGTTCTAGGTTTAGGGGAAGAATATGAAAAACTGTTTTTT.

This clone appeared a few times. The V and J genes are TRBV2 and TRBJ2-5; D possibly corresponds to TRBD2 (6 bases). Per germline, CDR1 SNHLY and CDR2 FYNNEI. This CDR3 has 13 amino acids. Trimming stripped 8 bases from V and 4 bases from J, with 14 bases between. In DNA form, the CDR3 reads TGTGCCAGCGCGGGGAATGCGGGAGAGACCCAGTACTTC. This translates into CASAGNAGETQYF. The whole variable domain, filled in from reference TRBV2 and TRBJ2-5, reads EPEVTQTPSHQVTQMGQEVILRCVPISNHLYFYWYRQILGQKVEFLVSFYNNEISEKSEIFDDQFSVERPDGSNFTLKIRSTKLEDSAMYFCASAGNAGETQYFGPGTRLLVL.

Details on this clone: Within the sample, other DNA sequences also encode this same CDR3. This chain joins TRBV5-6 and TRBJ1-2, with D perhaps TRBD1 (5 bases). CDR3 size: 17 residues. The V gene lost 0 bases and the J gene lost 2 bases, with 17 bases spanning the gap. CDR1 is SGHDT, CDR2 YYEEEE, per germline. The CDR3 reads CASSLGLTGASNYGYTF. CDR3 sequence (DNA): TGTGCCAGCAGCTTGGGGCTTACAGGAGCATCCAACTATGGCTACACCTTC.

The chain uses TRBV6-1 and TRBJ1-1; the match to TRBD1 covers 9 bases. Germline trimming cut 6 bases from V and 4 bases from J; bases unmatched to any gene: 9. The germline CDR1 and CDR2 sequences are MNHNS and SASEGT. The CDR3 runs to 15 residues. CDR3 loop: CASRVETGGFTEAFF. As DNA, the CDR3 is TGTGCCAGCAGGGTCGAGACAGGGGGTTTCACTGAAGCTTTCTTT.

The gene calls are TRBV27 and TRBJ2-3; D possibly corresponds to TRBD1 (5 bases). The CDR3 runs 16 residues. Trimming removed 6 bases at V and 2 bases at J, with 18 bases between. The V gene's germline CDR1 is MNHEY and CDR2 SMNVEV (reference sequence). The CDR3 region has the DNA TGTGCCAGCAGAATCCAGGGTGACGGATCCACAGATACGCAGTATTTT. It codes for CASRIQGDGSTDTQYF.

CDR3 in amino acids: CASSSTRARITEAFF. The CDR3 DNA reads TGTGCCAGCAGCTCAACCAGGGCCCGAATAACTGAAGCTTTCTTT. The chain couples TRBV5-6 to TRBJ1-1, with TRBD1 as a possible D gene (5 bases). V lost 3 bases and J 5 bases, leaving 17 bases between the germline ends. Germline assignment: CDR1 SGHDT and CDR2 YYEEEE. This CDR3 spans 15 amino acids.

The V gene is TRBV13, the J gene TRBJ1-1; maybe TRBD1 (5 bases). In germline, CDR1 is PRHDT, CDR2 FYEKMQ (reference sequence). Trimming pared 8 bases from V and 1 base from J, leaving 14 bases between. The CDR3 consists of 14 residues. CDR3 DNA sequence: TGTGCCAGCCTTCATGGGGCCTCGAACACTGAAGCTTTCTTT. This gives the protein CASLHGASNTEAFF.

The chain joins TRBV4-3 to TRBJ2-7; 8 positions agree with TRBD2. Germline V lookup: CDR1 LGHNA, CDR2 YSLEER. V trimming: 3 bases; J trimming: 0 bases; junction bases outside the gene matches: 4. This CDR3 has 15 amino acids. CDR3 in DNA: TGCGCCAGCAGCCAGGGCGGGAGGAACTCCTACGAGCAGTACTTC. This codes for CASSQGGRNSYEQYF.

The CDR3 region has the DNA TGTGCCAGCTCACCCACCTTACAGGGATCTGAAGCTTTCTTT. Protein sequence: CASSPTLQGSEAFF. The chain combines TRBV18 with TRBJ1-1; D may be TRBD1 (6 bases). CDR1 is KGHSH and CDR2 is LQKENI in the germline V gene. The CDR3 loop spans 14 amino acids. The V end was cut by 3 bases, the J end by 6 bases, with 14 bases between.

V gene TRBV30 combines with J gene TRBJ2-4; 10 nucleotides align to TRBD1. V lost 2 bases and J lost 4; bases outside the gene matches: 5. The CDR3 runs to 15 residues. Germline CDR1 reads GTSNPN; CDR2 reads SVGIG (reference sequence). CDR3 sequence: CAWSLTGGLKNIQYF. The DNA for the CDR3 is TGTGCCTGGAGTTTGACAGGGGGCCTAAAAAACATTCAGTACTTC.

The CDR3, as DNA: TGTGCCAGCAGCAATCGACAGGGGGCCGAGCACAATCAGCCCCAGCATTTT. This encodes CASSNRQGAEHNQPQHF. This rearrangement joins TRBV7-9 to TRBJ1-5, with 10 bases aligning to TRBD1. V lost 5 bases and J lost 3; bases outside the gene matches: 10. Germline loops: CDR1 SEHNR, CDR2 FQNEAQ (reference sequence). This CDR3 has 17 residues.

This chain joins TRBV2 and TRBJ1-1, with D possibly being TRBD1 (6 bases). Germline V gene sequence: CDR1 SNHLY, CDR2 FYNNEI. V lost 2 bases to trimming and J lost 12 bases, with 13 bases between them. The CDR3 sequence is 12 residues long. The CDR3 coding sequence is TGTGCCAGCAGTGAAATGTGGACAGTAACTTTCTTT. Translated, it gives CASSEMWTVTFF.

The rearrangement links TRBV28 to TRBJ1-1; D remains unclear. V was shortened by 3 bases and J by 4 bases, with 6 bases between the two germline ends. Germline V gene sequence: CDR1 MDHEN, CDR2 SYDVKM. This CDR3 comprises 12 residues. The CDR3 nucleotides are TGTGCCAGCAGTTTCGCGCCCACTGAAGCTTTCTTT. It yields the protein CASSFAPTEAFF. Combining the CDR3 with reference TRBV28 and TRBJ1-1 gives the whole variable domain DVKVTQSSRYLVKRTGEKVFLECVQDMDHENMFWYRQDPGLGLRLIYFSYDVKMKEKGDIPEGYSVSREKKERFSLILESASTNQTSMYLCASSFAPTEAFFGQGTRLTVV.